These 18 T cell receptor beta chains share one sample of origin, sequenced in a study of T cells in Graves' hyperthyroidism and ophthalmopathy. Researchers amplified the TCR beta CDR3 regions from RNA transcripts. The HTBI primer set served for first-round RT-PCR of the TCR CDR3. TCRdb redid the calling of the multiplex PCR reads with MiXCR, one entry per CDR3 protein. This sample carries about 35,000 distinct CDR3 sequences, approximately 50% of them seen once, and the ten largest clones take approximately 6%. The sequencing input was blood. The receptors come from a woman in her fifties or sixties with Graves' hyperthyroidism that later progressed to Graves' ophthalmopathy.

This clonotype was seen at least ten times. CDR3 protein: CASRNREDGPNQPQHF. The CDR3 DNA reads TGTGCCAGCAGAAACAGGGAAGACGGACCTAATCAGCCCCAGCATTTT. The chain is built from TRBV12-3 or TRBV12-4 and TRBJ1-5, with a tentative D call TRBD1 (6 bases). The V end was cut by 6 bases, the J end by 4 bases, with 19 bases between. This CDR3 has 16 amino acids.

Many counts were recorded for this clonotype. The rearrangement uses TRBV5-1 and TRBJ2-7; 10 bases line up with TRBD1. V lost 4 bases, J lost 4 bases, and 8 bases stayed unmatched. The CDR3 has 15 residues. Germline V gene lookup returns CDR1 SGHRS and CDR2 YFSETQ. CDR3 DNA sequence: TGCGCCAGCAGCCCCGGGGACAGGGGTGGTTACGAGCAGTACTTC. It is translated as CASSPGDRGGYEQYF.

Note on this clonotype: It is likely a read error, because the conserved phenylalanine at the end of the CDR3 is missing. No DNA is shown, since the ends of the CDR3 on it are uncertain; the CDR3 is the one TCRdb lists. The rearrangement joins TRBV12-1 to TRBJ2-7. TRBV12-1 is marked as a pseudogene. Both ends counted, the CDR3 spans 10 residues. The CDR3 sequence is CASKAYEHYY.

By its share, this clonotype is medium-sized. The J gene is TRBJ2-5, the V gene TRBV7-2, with D unresolved. Germline V gene lookup returns CDR1 SGHTA and CDR2 FQGNSA. V was cut by 2 bases and J by 2 bases, with 0 bases left in between. The CDR3 has 11 amino acids. In DNA form, the CDR3 reads TGTGCCAGCAGCTTACAAGAGACCCAGTACTTC. This translates into CASSLQETQYF.

This clonotype was counted a single time. The V call is TRBV5-6, the J call TRBJ2-7; D unclear. The germline CDR1 and CDR2 sequences are SGHDT and YYEEEE. The CDR3 loop spans 11 amino acids. V lost 1 base to trimming and J lost 7 bases, with 6 bases between them. The CDR3 sequence: CASSLNHEQYF. The DNA of the CDR3 is TGTGCCAGCAGCTTGAACCATGAGCAGTACTTC.

The V and J genes are TRBV9 and TRBJ2-7; perhaps TRBD1 as D (5 bases). The germline gives CDR1 SGDLS, CDR2 YYNGEE. V gave up 0 bases and J gave up 3 bases, with 13 bases separating them. The CDR3 spans 15 residues. CDR3 loop: CASSVAGAGLYEQYF. The CDR3 nucleotides are TGTGCCAGCAGCGTAGCTGGGGCAGGGCTCTACGAGCAGTACTTC.

This chain uses TRBV15 with TRBJ1-2; TRBD1 might be the D (5 bases). The CDR3 is 13 amino acids. Germline CDR1 and CDR2: LNHNV and YYDKDF (reference sequence). V lost 3 bases to trimming and J lost 8 bases, with 13 bases between them. In DNA form, the CDR3 reads TGTGCCACCAGCAGGGGACCGGCTGAGGGCTACACCTTC. Translation: CATSRGPAEGYTF.

The chain joins TRBV15 to TRBJ1-1; TRBD1 aligns across 7 bases. The CDR3 runs 15 residues. In germline, CDR1 is LNHNV, CDR2 YYDKDF (reference sequence). The V segment lost 1 base and the J segment 3 bases; nucleotides outside the gene matches: 5. The CDR3 spells CATSRADRPDTEAFF. In nucleotides, the CDR3 is TGTGCCACCAGCAGAGCGGACAGGCCCGACACTGAAGCTTTCTTT.

This clonotype was found once. V gene TRBV20-1 combines with J gene TRBJ2-7, with 12 bases that match TRBD2. The CDR3 runs to 14 residues. Germline CDR1 is DFQATT and CDR2 is SNEGSKA (reference sequence). V lost 5 bases, J lost 4 bases, and 6 bases stayed unmatched. CDR3 sequence: CSAFRLAGVYEQYF. The CDR3 DNA reads TGCAGTGCTTTTCGACTAGCGGGAGTGTACGAGCAGTACTTC.

This clonotype was detected ten times or more. The chain carries TRBV12-3 or TRBV12-4 and TRBJ2-3; D is ambiguous. The germline V and J ends were trimmed by 11 bases and 4 bases, with 10 bases remaining between them. The length of the CDR3 is 11 residues. The DNA of the CDR3 is TGTGCCTCCAAGTTGGCAGATACGCAGTATTTT. Translation gives CASKLADTQYF.

This clonotype has at least ten counts. J is TRBJ2-7 and V is TRBV5-5, with 9 bases that match TRBD2. CDR1 and CDR2 (germline): SGHKS, YYEKEE (reference sequence). This CDR3 is built from 15 residues. J was trimmed by 3 bases and V by 5 bases; bases with no gene match: 9. The CDR3 nucleotides are TGTGCCAGCAGTCAGCGGGAGGCCATCATCTACGAGCAGTACTTC. Translated, it gives CASSQREAIIYEQYF.

This rearrangement joins TRBV4-1 to TRBJ1-3; no definite D call. Germline CDR1 MGHRA, CDR2 YSYEKL. The CDR3 runs 17 residues. Trimming pared 0 bases from V and 3 bases from J, leaving 15 bases between. CDR3 residues: CASSQDSSGRVGNTIYF. CDR3 DNA sequence: TGCGCCAGCAGCCAAGATTCAAGCGGGAGGGTTGGAAACACCATATATTTT.

V is TRBV7-9 and J is TRBJ2-7, with D perhaps matching TRBD1 or TRBD2 (5 bases each). This CDR3 contains 17 residues. In germline, CDR1 is SEHNR, CDR2 FQNEAQ (reference sequence). Trimming removed 0 bases at V and 2 bases at J, with 17 bases between. The CDR3 nucleotides read TGTGCCAGCAGCTTAGCGGGGGACCCCGGGCCCCCCTACGAGCAGTACTTC. Protein product: CASSLAGDPGPPYEQYF.

This rearrangement joins TRBV7-8 to TRBJ1-2; no reliable D call. This CDR3 region has 13 residues. Trimming left V 1 base short and J 0 bases short, with 3 bases between. Germline V CDR1 and CDR2: SGHVS, FQNEAQ. The CDR3 region is CASSLGANYGYTF. CDR3 sequence (DNA): TGTGCCAGCAGCTTAGGGGCTAACTATGGCTACACCTTC.

The sample holds many counts of this clonotype. The V call is TRBV19, the J call TRBJ2-1, with 8 bases lining up with TRBD1. Germline CDR1 reads LNHDA; CDR2 reads SQIVND (reference sequence). J gave up 3 bases and V 5 bases, and 6 bases lay outside the gene matches. This CDR3 has 15 amino acids. The CDR3 nucleotides read TGTGCCAGTAGTGGACAGGGAGAACGCTACAATGAGCAGTTCTTC. Its protein is CASSGQGERYNEQFF.

This clonotype appeared many times. The chain couples TRBV11-3 to TRBJ1-6, with 9 bases that match TRBD1. Losses at the gene ends were 5 bases for V and 9 bases for J; bases not matched to a gene: 5. The germline gives CDR1 SGHNT, CDR2 YENEEA. The CDR3 runs 14 residues. The CDR3 region is CASSQGQGGSPLHF. In DNA form, the CDR3 reads TGTGCCAGCAGCCAGGGACAGGGTGGTTCACCCCTCCACTTT.

In its sample, this clonotype was seen a few times. This may arise from a read error, as a much more abundant clone is one base away. The chain carries TRBV12-5 and TRBJ1-4; 10 bases match TRBD1. Germline V gene sequence: CDR1 LGHNT, CDR2 FRNRAP. The CDR3 is 15 residues long. The CDR3 nucleotides read TGTGCTAGTGGGACAGGGGGCGCAACTAGTGAAAAACTGTTTTTT. It yields the protein CASGTGGATSEKLFF. Combining the CDR3 with reference TRBV12-5 and TRBJ1-4 gives the whole variable domain DARVTQTPRHKVTEMGQEVTMRCQPILGHNTVFWYRQTMMQGLELLAYFRNRAPLDDSGMPKDRFSAEMPDATLATLKIQPSEPRDSAVYFCASGTGGATSEKLFFGSGTQLSVL.

The genes are TRBV2 and TRBJ1-1; D is ambiguous. V was cut by 1 base and J by 4 bases, with 7 bases left in between. CDR3 size: 13 residues. The germline V gene has CDR1 SNHLY and CDR2 FYNNEI. The CDR3 spells CASSEGRATEAFF. DNA of the CDR3: TGTGCCAGCAGTGAAGGCCGGGCCACTGAAGCTTTCTTT.